This T cell receptor (beta chain) was sequenced during a study of blood T cell repertoires in COVID-19. Seattle researchers signed up patients amid active infection and tracked them longitudinally. The CDR3 covers 18 residues. The V gene's germline CDR1 is SGHRS and CDR2 YFSETQ. J lost 4 bases, V lost 4 bases, and 10 bases had no gene match. Libraries were prepared by immunoSEQ multiplex PCR; TCRdb keeps only in-frame clonotypes and omits some of them. The profile covers 250,000 to 350,000 clones, with approximately 84% appearing a single time and more than 1.1% taken by the ten largest. This clone has a handful of counts.

Sequenced input: peripheral blood. The clonotype comes from a human donor with COVID-19, enrolled during active disease. The donor label of this sample is uncertain. This chain joins TRBV5-1 and TRBJ2-3, with 15 bases identical to TRBD2. In DNA, the CDR3 is TGCGCCAGCAGCCAAGATGTTGGACTAGCGGGAGGGGCAGATACGCAGTATTTT. Translated: CASSQDVGLAGGADTQYF.